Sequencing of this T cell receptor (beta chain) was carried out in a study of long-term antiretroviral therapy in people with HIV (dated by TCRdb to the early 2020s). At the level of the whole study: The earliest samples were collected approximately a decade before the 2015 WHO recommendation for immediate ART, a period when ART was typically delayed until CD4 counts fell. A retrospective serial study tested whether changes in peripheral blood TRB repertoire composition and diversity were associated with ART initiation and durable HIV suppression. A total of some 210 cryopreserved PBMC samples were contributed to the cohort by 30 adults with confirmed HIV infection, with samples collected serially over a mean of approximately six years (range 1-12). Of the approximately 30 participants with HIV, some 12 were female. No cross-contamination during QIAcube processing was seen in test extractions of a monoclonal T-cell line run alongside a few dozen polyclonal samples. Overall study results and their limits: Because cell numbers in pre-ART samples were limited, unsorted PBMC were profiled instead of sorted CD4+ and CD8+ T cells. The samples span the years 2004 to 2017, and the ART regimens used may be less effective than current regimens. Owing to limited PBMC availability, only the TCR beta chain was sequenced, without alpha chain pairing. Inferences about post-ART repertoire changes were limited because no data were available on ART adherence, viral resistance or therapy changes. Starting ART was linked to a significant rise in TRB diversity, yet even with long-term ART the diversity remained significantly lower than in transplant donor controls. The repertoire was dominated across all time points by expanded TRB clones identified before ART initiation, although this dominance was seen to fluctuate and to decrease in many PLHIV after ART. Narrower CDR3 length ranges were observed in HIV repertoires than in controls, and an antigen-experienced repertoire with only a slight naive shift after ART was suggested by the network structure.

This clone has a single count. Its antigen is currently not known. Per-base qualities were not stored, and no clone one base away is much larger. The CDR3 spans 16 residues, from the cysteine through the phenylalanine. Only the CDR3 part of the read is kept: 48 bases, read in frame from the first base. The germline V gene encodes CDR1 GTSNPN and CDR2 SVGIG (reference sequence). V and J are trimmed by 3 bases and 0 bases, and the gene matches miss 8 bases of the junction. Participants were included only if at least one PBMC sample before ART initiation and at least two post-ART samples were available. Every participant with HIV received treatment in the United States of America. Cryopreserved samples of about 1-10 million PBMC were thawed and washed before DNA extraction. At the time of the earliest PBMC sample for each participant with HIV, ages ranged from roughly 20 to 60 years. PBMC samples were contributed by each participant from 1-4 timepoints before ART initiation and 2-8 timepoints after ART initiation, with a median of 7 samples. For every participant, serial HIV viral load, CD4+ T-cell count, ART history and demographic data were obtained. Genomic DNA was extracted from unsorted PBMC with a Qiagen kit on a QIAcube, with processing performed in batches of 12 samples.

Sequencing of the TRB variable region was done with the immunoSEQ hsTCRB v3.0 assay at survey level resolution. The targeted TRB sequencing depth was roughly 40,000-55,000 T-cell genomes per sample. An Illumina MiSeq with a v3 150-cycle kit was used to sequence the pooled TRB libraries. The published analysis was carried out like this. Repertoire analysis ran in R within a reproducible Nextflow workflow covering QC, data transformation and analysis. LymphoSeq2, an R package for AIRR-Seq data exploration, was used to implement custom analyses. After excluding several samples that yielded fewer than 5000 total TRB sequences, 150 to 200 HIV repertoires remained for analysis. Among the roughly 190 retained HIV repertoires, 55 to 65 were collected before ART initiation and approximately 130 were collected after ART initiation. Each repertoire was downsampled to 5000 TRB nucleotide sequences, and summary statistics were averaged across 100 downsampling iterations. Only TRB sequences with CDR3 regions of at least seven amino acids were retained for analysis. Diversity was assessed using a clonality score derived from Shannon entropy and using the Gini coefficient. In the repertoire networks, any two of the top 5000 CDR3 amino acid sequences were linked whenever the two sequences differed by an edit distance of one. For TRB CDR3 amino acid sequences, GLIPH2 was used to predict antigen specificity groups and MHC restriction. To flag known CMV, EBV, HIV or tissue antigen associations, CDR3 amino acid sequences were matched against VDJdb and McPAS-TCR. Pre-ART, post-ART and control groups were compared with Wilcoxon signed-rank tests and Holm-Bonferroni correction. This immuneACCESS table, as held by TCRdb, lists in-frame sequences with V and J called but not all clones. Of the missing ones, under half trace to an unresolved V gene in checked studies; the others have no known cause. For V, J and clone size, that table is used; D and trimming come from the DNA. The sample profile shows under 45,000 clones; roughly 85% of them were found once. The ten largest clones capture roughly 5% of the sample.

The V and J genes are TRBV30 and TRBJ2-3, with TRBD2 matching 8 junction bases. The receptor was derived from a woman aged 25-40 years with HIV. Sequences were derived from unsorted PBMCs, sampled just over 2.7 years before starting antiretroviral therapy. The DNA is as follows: TGTGCCTGGAGCACCCCGCGGGGGGCCAGCACAGATACGCAGTATTTT. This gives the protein CAWSTPRGASTDTQYF. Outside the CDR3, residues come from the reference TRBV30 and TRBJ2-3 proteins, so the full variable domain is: SQTIHQWPATLVQPVGSPLSLECTVEGTSNPNLYWYRQAAGRGLQLLFYSVGIGQISSEVPQNLSASRPQDRQFILSSKKLLLSDSGFYLCAWSTPRGASTDTQYFGPGTRLTVL.